These T cell receptor beta chains were read from a single sample in a study of blood T cell repertoires in COVID-19. TCRdb's table, derived via immunoSEQ multiplex PCR, lists solely in-frame clones and lacks some. Among 130,000 or so clones listed, about three quarters were seen once. The sample was peripheral blood. The receptor source for this set is a man aged 50-59 years with acute or convalescent COVID-19. The conserved cysteine and the conserved F or W are not part of the CDR3 here.

j_gene: TRBJ2-7; v_gene: TRBV11-2; CDR3aa: ASSLDLYEQY
j_gene: TRBJ2-5; v_gene: TRBV5-1; CDR3aa: ASSLTGLAGAIQETQY
j_gene: TRBJ1-2; v_gene: TRBV28; CDR3aa: ASSSGQGGKYGYT
j_gene: TRBJ1-4; v_gene: TRBV28; CDR3aa: ASSSQDRGLGKLF
j_gene: TRBJ2-3; v_gene: TRBV4-2; CDR3aa: ASSHGLASSTDTQY
j_gene: TRBJ1-2; v_gene: TRBV7-2; CDR3aa: AEGATGDYGYT
j_gene: TRBJ1-5; v_gene: TRBV3-1/TRBV3-2; CDR3aa: ASSQGTLGGGNQPQH
j_gene: TRBJ2-5; v_gene: TRBV30; CDR3aa: AGQLAGALGETQY
j_gene: TRBJ2-3; v_gene: TRBV3-1/TRBV3-2; CDR3aa: ASSVAGGRTDTQY
j_gene: TRBJ2-6; v_gene: TRBV19; CDR3aa: ASSIAGAITSGANVLT
j_gene: TRBJ2-1; v_gene: TRBV5-6; CDR3aa: ASSLAGDLDEQF
j_gene: TRBJ2-7; v_gene: TRBV7-8; CDR3aa: ASSLGLAGTAPGYEQY
j_gene: TRBJ2-2; v_gene: TRBV27; CDR3aa: ATWGQLNTGELF
j_gene: TRBJ2-1; v_gene: TRBV5-1; CDR3aa: ASSRTGGGSYNEQF
j_gene: TRBJ1-1; v_gene: TRBV4-1; CDR3aa: ASSQDLSTEAF
j_gene: TRBJ1-2; v_gene: TRBV2; CDR3aa: ASSGGINYGYT
j_gene: TRBJ2-5; v_gene: TRBV9; CDR3aa: ASSVLAGGLQETQY
j_gene: TRBJ2-5; v_gene: TRBV24-1; CDR3aa: ATRSSSGGDQETQY
j_gene: TRBJ1-6; v_gene: TRBV6-6; CDR3aa: ASSYSTGSNSPLH
j_gene: TRBJ2-5; v_gene: TRBV7-9; CDR3aa: ASSPGFGEAETQY
j_gene: TRBJ1-1; v_gene: TRBV4-1; CDR3aa: ASSQEEVARTEAF
j_gene: TRBJ1-2; v_gene: TRBV19; CDR3aa: ASSRADYYNYGYT
j_gene: TRBJ2-7; v_gene: TRBV28; CDR3aa: ASSRDSYEQY
j_gene: TRBJ2-6; v_gene: TRBV9; CDR3aa: ASSGNTFANVLT
j_gene: TRBJ2-3; v_gene: TRBV24-1; CDR3aa: ATSDVASGDTQY
j_gene: TRBJ1-3; v_gene: TRBV2; CDR3aa: ASSETLDSGNTIY
j_gene: TRBJ1-2; v_gene: TRBV19; CDR3aa: ASSIGDRGPGYT
j_gene: TRBJ1-1; v_gene: TRBV9; CDR3aa: ASSVDSRGATEAF
j_gene: TRBJ2-5; v_gene: TRBV15; CDR3aa: ATSRDGRGVVKTQY
j_gene: TRBJ1-3; v_gene: TRBV14; CDR3aa: ASSQSRPAAGNTIY
j_gene: TRBJ1-2; v_gene: TRBV3-1/TRBV3-2; CDR3aa: ASSQDRGYYGYT
j_gene: TRBJ2-2; v_gene: TRBV6-1; CDR3aa: ASSALAGGPGTGELF
j_gene: TRBJ1-1; v_gene: TRBV12-3/TRBV12-4; CDR3aa: ASTLSSTEAF
j_gene: TRBJ1-1; v_gene: TRBV18; CDR3aa: ASSLKGDEAF
j_gene: TRBJ2-5; v_gene: TRBV6-5; CDR3aa: ASRRGQMDQETQY
j_gene: TRBJ2-1; v_gene: TRBV3-1/TRBV3-2; CDR3aa: ASSQEGGGNEQF
j_gene: TRBJ1-4; v_gene: TRBV5-1; CDR3aa: ASSLGTGANEKLF
j_gene: TRBJ1-3; v_gene: TRBV6-2/TRBV6-3; CDR3aa: ASSYSTRGSYSGNTIY
j_gene: TRBJ1-1; v_gene: TRBV11-2; CDR3aa: ASSFPIRGSEAF
j_gene: TRBJ1-2; v_gene: TRBV18; CDR3aa: ASSAARGDYGYT
j_gene: TRBJ2-5; v_gene: TRBV5-5; CDR3aa: ASSLGLASGGAETQY
j_gene: TRBJ1-2; v_gene: TRBV7-8; CDR3aa: ASSHSGLPNYGYT
j_gene: TRBJ1-5; v_gene: TRBV7-8; CDR3aa: ASSLGGQLGNQPQH
j_gene: TRBJ2-1; v_gene: TRBV6-1; CDR3aa: ASSESWTSGPNEQF
j_gene: TRBJ2-2; v_gene: TRBV5-4; CDR3aa: ASSGKGRANTGELF
j_gene: TRBJ1-6; v_gene: TRBV7-2; CDR3aa: ASSLRLLTSSYNSPLH
j_gene: TRBJ1-1; v_gene: TRBV19; CDR3aa: ASSYRDRGARGVTEAF
j_gene: TRBJ1-3; v_gene: TRBV2; CDR3aa: ASSALDRDGNTIY
j_gene: TRBJ2-3; v_gene: TRBV3-1/TRBV3-2; CDR3aa: ASSQGRLAEILNTDTQY
j_gene: TRBJ1-4; v_gene: TRBV6-5; CDR3aa: ASSYSAINEKLF
j_gene: TRBJ1-5; v_gene: TRBV19; CDR3aa: ASSMGRTGDQPQH
j_gene: TRBJ1-3; v_gene: TRBV7-9; CDR3aa: ASSFLTGTDGNTIY
j_gene: TRBJ1-6; v_gene: TRBV28; CDR3aa: ASKGGNSPLH